This entry describes one TCR beta chain. The germline V gene encodes CDR1 SGHVS and CDR2 FQNEAQ. Trimming took 8 bases from V and 7 from J; bases not matched to a gene: 7. This CDR3 has 14 residues. The record originates from a study of blood T cell repertoires in COVID-19. Study summary: Sites across the United States, Italy and Spain contributed samples from acute and convalescent COVID-19. Sources were T cells, B-cell-depleted T cells, or PBMCs; the material itself was cDNA or gDNA.

In the original analysis: Estimates of nucleated cell counts were drawn from the amplification of reference gene primers. Clones were read by immunoSEQ multiplex PCR, and TCRdb kept only the in-frame ones, dropping some. The V and J calls and clone size come from that table; D and trimming were worked out from the DNA. The repertoire holds about 440,000 clones, approximately 89% seen once, with 10% to 15% in the top ten. The chain couples TRBV7-8 to TRBJ2-5, with 13 nucleotides matching TRBD2. What was sequenced was peripheral blood. This receptor was identified in a woman aged 45 to 65 with COVID-19, enrolled during active disease. The CDR3 nucleotides read TGTGCCAGCGGGAGCACTAGCGGGGGGGCGACCCAGTACTTC. Protein sequence: CASGSTSGGATQYF.